This record looks at one TCR beta chain sequence and its context. What it recognizes is unknown. Germline is not matched at one junction end, which may reflect a read error. The data stem from a study of post-analysis software for immune sequencing data. Background on the study: The courses of disease that were included comprised relapsing-remitting, secondary progressive and progressive-relapsing multiple sclerosis.

Tagging with unique molecular identifiers was a feature of the TCR beta cDNA libraries. Starting from roughly 1 to 10 million T cells, the study yielded about 540,000 cDNA molecules. MiXCR, run by TCRdb on the PCR reads, gives a single entry per CDR3 protein. The table has almost 700,000 distinct CDR3 sequences, 55% to 60% seen once. Study findings and constraints: A significant reduction in normalized Chao1 diversity was observed in multiple sclerosis patients versus controls. By F measure, strong co-clustering occurred among samples prepared in the same batch.

Sequencing was carried out using blood. The sequence derives from a girl between 2 and 10 years old with multiple sclerosis.

This chain's CDR3 is CASSHDRTGCTF. The CDR3 nucleotides read TGTGCCAGCAGCCACGACAGAACTGGCTGCACCTTC. The rearrangement links TRBV7-9 to TRBJ1-2; D perhaps matches TRBD1 (5 bases). This CDR3 comprises 12 residues. Germline V gives CDR1 SEHNR, CDR2 FQNEAQ (reference sequence).